Below, one T cell receptor (beta chain) is given with its context. The record originates from a study of blood T cell repertoires in COVID-19. Study-level background: Collection of acute and convalescent COVID-19 samples took place in the United States, Italy and Spain. The analysed material was cDNA or gDNA that came from T cells, B-cell-depleted T cells, or PBMCs.

Within 2 weeks before study entry, exposed participants met a COVID-19 case. Original handling: Quantification of nucleated cells was approximated via reference gene primer amplification. Assay used: immunoSEQ multiplex PCR; TCRdb lists only in-frame clones, some missing. The D gene and trimming were derived from the DNA, and the V and J assignments and clone size from that table. The sample includes 200,000 to 250,000 clones, around 90% of them seen just once. The CDR3 runs 13 residues. Germline values: CDR1 MNHEY, CDR2 SVGAGI. V lost 2 bases and J lost 7, with 11 bases in between. This clonotype was sampled from a woman aged 25 to 39 who had been exposed to COVID-19. The chain recombines TRBV6-5 with TRBJ2-5, with D possibly being TRBD1 (7 bases). What was sequenced was PBMCs or T cells enriched from blood (not recorded which). The CDR3: CASSYPQGGTQYF. In DNA form, the CDR3 reads TGTGCCAGCAGTTACCCTCAGGGGGGGACCCAGTACTTC.